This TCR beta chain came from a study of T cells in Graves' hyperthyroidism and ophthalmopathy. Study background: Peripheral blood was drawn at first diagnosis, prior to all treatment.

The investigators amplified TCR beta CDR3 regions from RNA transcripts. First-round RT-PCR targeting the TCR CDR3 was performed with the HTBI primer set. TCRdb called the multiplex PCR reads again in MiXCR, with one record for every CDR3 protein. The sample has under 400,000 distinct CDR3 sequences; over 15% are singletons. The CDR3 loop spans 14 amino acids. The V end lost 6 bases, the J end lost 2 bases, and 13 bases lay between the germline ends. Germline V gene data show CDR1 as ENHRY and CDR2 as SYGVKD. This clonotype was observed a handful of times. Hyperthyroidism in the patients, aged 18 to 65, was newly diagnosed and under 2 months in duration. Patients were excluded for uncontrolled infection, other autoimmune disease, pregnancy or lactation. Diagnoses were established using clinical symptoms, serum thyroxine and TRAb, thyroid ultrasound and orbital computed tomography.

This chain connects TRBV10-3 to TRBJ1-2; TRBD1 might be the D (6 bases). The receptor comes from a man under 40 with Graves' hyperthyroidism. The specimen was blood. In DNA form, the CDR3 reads TGTGCCATCAGCGAACAGGGACCAAACTATGGCTACACCTTC. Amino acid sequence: CAISEQGPNYGYTF.